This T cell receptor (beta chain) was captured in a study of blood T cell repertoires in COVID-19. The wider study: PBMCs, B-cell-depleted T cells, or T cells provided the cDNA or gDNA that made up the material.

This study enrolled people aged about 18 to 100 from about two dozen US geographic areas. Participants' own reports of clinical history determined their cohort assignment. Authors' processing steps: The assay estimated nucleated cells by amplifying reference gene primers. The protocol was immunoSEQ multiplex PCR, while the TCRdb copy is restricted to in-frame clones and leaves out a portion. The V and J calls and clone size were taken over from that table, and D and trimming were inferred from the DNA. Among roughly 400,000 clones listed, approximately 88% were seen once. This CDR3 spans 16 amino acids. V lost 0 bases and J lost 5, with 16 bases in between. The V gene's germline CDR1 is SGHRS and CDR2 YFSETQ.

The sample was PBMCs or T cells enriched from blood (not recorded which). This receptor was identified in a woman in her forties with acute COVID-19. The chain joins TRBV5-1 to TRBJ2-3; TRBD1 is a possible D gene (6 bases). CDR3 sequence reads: CASSLAMGLQGDTQYF. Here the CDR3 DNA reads TGCGCCAGCAGCTTGGCTATGGGCTTACAGGGAGATACGCAGTATTTT.